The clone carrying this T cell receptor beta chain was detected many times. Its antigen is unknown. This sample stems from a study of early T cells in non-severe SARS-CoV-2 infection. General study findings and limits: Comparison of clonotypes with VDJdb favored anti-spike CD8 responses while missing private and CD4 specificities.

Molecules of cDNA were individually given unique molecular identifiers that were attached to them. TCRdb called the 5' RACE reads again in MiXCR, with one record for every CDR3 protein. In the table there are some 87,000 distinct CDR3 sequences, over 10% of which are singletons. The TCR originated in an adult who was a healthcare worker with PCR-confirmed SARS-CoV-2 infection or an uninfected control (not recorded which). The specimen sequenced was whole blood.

CDR3 coding DNA: TGTGCCAGCAGTTACGGGGGGGCAACCAATGAGCAGTTCTTC. This translates into CASSYGGATNEQFF. The chain recombines TRBV6-2 or TRBV6-3 with TRBJ2-1; TRBD2 might be the D (7 bases). Per the germline V gene, CDR1 is MNHEY and CDR2 is SVGEGT. The CDR3 extends over 14 amino acids. V was shortened by 2 bases and J by 6 bases, with 11 bases between the two germline ends.